Below, one T cell receptor (beta chain) is given with its context. This clonotype was recorded at least ten times. There is no known antigen for this receptor. No base quality values were provided; no much bigger clone lies one nucleotide off. The sample's time point label, in plain terms: patch test 2, 6 weeks after DPC sensitization. According to the study, the label for this sample's treatment or condition signals: therapeutic diphenylcyclopropenone sensitization with weekly scalp DPC. Blood at each patch-test visit was drawn before the patch test was applied. Eligible patients were aged 18 to 70, diagnosed with alopecia, deemed suitable for DPC therapy, and excluded if pregnant. Total RNA was extracted from unfractionated whole blood that had been collected in Tempus Blood RNA tubes. The sample belongs to a study of human T cells and chemical hapten exposure (dated by TCRdb to about 2021). For the wider study: For sensitization, 2% DPC in acetone was applied to a roughly 2 cm by roughly 2 cm area of upper inner arm skin. The patient cohort, mostly female, included alopecia areata with under or over 50% scalp involvement, alopecia totalis and alopecia universalis. Patient blood was sampled pre-sensitization (week 0) and at 2, 6 and about 24 weeks after DPC sensitization. Patch testing was done on the upper back using Finn chambers containing 0.01% DPC, and results were scored after 6 days according to International Contact Dermatitis Research Group standards. For TCR sequencing, blood came from 25 to 35 alopecia patients at anywhere from one to four time points (pre-sensitization, 2, 6 and 24 weeks). In alopecia patients, the study followed how the peripheral blood TCR repertoire changed in vivo over primary and secondary sensitization to diphenylcyclopropenone (DPC), a hapten. The libraries were sequenced as a pool, and the TCR yield per sample differed mostly because of small variations in library volumes within the pool. Weekly therapeutic DPC doses were additionally applied to the scalp of patients throughout the approximately 23-week study period. Broad study findings and their caveats: DPC sensitization did not change how many TCRs were above 1 in 1000 frequency, and no evidence was found of alterations in global repertoire structure. Repeated subsampling changed both the strength of the expansion versus patch-test correlation and the threshold at which the correlation became significant. A positive correlation was found between the number of PT1 expanded TCRs and patch test score, with significance reached at thresholds 8, 16 and 32 but not 4. Compared with pre-sensitization or healthy control sets, expanded TCRs formed significantly more large CDR3 similarity clusters, which is consistent with antigen-driven responses. Alopecia, a presumed autoimmune disease, was present in all patients, so the immune response of the patients might differ from that of healthy individuals.

CDR3 length: 16 amino acids, cysteine to phenylalanine. This entry keeps only the CDR3 DNA: 48 bases, framed from base 1. CDR1 and CDR2 are drawn from the germline V gene: SGHRS, YFSETQ. Here V drops 4 bases and J drops 5 bases, and the junction holds 7 bases not matched to any gene. Library construction relied on RACE. TCRdb shows the sequencer as NextSeq 500. During library preparation, unique molecular identifiers were attached to individual cDNA molecules so that TCRs could be counted in a quantitative, reproducible way. For every blood RNA sample, sequencing covered both the TCR alpha and TCR beta chains. From the authors' description of their analysis: A median of about 87,000 TCRs per sample was observed, with a range of roughly 20,000 to 700,000. V, J and CDR3 annotation of the TCR reads was carried out using the Decombinator software suite. For the PS versus PT1 abundance plots, all samples were subsampled to the same number of TCRs (28,000). TCRs were defined as expanded if absent before sensitization and observed at least eight times at the 2-week time point. The public reads were run again by TCRdb, first through fastp at Q25 and then through MiXCR, and only productive beta chains were kept. Every CDR3 protein is listed once, alongside the most common genes and DNA of its rows. The V and J calls and clone size come from TCRdb's table, not from the authors' own analysis. Recorded for this sample are more than 80,000 distinct CDR3 sequences; 8.5% to 12% of them occurred a single time. The ten largest clonotypes hold approximately 5% of the sample.

The receptor chain draws on TRBV5-1 and TRBJ2-3, with TRBD2 identical over 13 junction bases. Sequenced here: whole blood, sampled in connection with sensitization to the hapten diphenylcyclopropenone (DPC). The clonotype originates from a woman in her forties or fifties with alopecia areata. Some clones in this sample may be carry-over from other donors' samples. CDR3 sequence: CASSGGLAGARDTQYF. The base sequence is TGCGCCAGCAGCGGAGGACTAGCGGGAGCTAGAGATACGCAGTATTTT.